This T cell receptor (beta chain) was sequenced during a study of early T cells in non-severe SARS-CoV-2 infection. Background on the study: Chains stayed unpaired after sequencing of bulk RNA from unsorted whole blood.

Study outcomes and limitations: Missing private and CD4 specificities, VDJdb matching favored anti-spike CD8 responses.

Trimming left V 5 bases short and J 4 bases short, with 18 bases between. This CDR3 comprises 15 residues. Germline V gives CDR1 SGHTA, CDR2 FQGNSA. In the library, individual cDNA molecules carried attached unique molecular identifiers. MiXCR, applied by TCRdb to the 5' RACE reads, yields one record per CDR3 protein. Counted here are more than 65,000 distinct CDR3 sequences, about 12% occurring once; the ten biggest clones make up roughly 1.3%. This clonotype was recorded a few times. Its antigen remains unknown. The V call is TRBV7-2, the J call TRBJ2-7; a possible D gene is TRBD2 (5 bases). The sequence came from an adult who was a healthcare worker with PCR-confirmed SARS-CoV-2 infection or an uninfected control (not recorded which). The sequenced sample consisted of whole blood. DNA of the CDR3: TGTGCCAGCAGCCAGACACTCGCCGGCGGGTACGAGCAGTACTTC. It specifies CASSQTLAGGYEQYF.